The 28 T cell receptor beta chains reported below all come from one sample, sequenced in a study of blood T cell repertoires in COVID-19. This table comes from immunoSEQ multiplex PCR, and its TCRdb copy is limited to in-frame clones, with some not included. There are about 240,000 clones in the sample; about 93% occur only once, and about 0.8% lies in the top ten. The source material was peripheral blood. The source of these receptors is a young man with COVID-19, enrolled during active disease.

The chain recombines TRBV11-2 with TRBJ2-5; 9 bases align to TRBD1. Unmatched junction bases numbered 8, after V lost 5 bases and J lost 4 bases. This CDR3 spans 15 amino acids. Germline CDR1 reads SGHAT; CDR2 reads FQNNGV. The CDR3 nucleotides are TGTGCCAGCAGCCCCGGCGGGACAGGGCTAGAGACCCAGTACTTC. It translates to CASSPGGTGLETQYF. Full variable domain (outside the CDR3, taken from reference TRBV11-2 and TRBJ2-5): EAGVAQSPRYKIIEKRQSVAFWCNPISGHATLYWYQQILGQGPKLLIQFQNNGVVDDSQLPKDRFSAERLKGVDSTLKIQPAKLEDSAVYLCASSPGGTGLETQYFGPGTRLLVL.

This chain links TRBV4-2 with TRBJ2-5, with D perhaps TRBD2 (5 bases). V gave up 4 bases and J gave up 2 bases, with 17 bases separating them. The CDR3 sequence is 16 residues long. The germline CDR1 and CDR2 sequences are LGHNA and YNFKEQ. The CDR3 loop is CASSLSSGIIQETQYF. The CDR3 region has the DNA TGTGCCAGCAGCCTCTCCTCCGGGATTATACAAGAGACCCAGTACTTC.

This rearrangement joins TRBV9 to TRBJ2-5; the match to TRBD2 covers 8 bases. Germline V gene sequence: CDR1 SGDLS, CDR2 YYNGEE. The junction had 2 bases not matched to a gene; V was cut back by 0 bases and J by 4 bases. This CDR3 contains 14 residues. CDR3 in amino acids: CASSVESGGETQYF. Written as DNA, the CDR3 is TGTGCCAGCAGCGTAGAGAGCGGGGGAGAGACCCAGTACTTC. Full variable domain (missing parts from reference TRBV9 and TRBJ2-5): DSGVTQTPKHLITATGQRVTLRCSPRSGDLSVYWYQQSLDQGLQFLIQYYNGEERAKGNILERFSAQQFPDLHSELNLSSLELGDSALYFCASSVESGGETQYFGPGTRLLVL.

The gene calls are TRBV6-5 and TRBJ1-1; TRBD1 is a possible D gene (6 bases). CDR3 length equals 14 residues. Between the trimmed V and J ends, which lost 5 bases and 7 bases, there was a span of 17 bases. Per the germline V gene, CDR1 is MNHEY and CDR2 is SVGAGI. The CDR3 nucleotides read TGTGCCAGCAGTCAAAGGGACATTTCACTTGAAGCTTTCTTT. As protein: CASSQRDISLEAFF.

There are a few counts of this clone. The gene calls are TRBV10-3 and TRBJ1-2, with 7 bases matching TRBD1. The germline gives CDR1 ENHRY, CDR2 SYGVKD. Unmatched junction bases numbered 8, after V lost 0 bases and J lost 4 bases. CDR3 length: 16 residues. CDR3 DNA: TGTGCCATCAGTGAGTCTAAGGGGGCCTGGCCCTATGGCTACACCTTC. Translating it yields CAISESKGAWPYGYTF.

Turning to this clone: A read error may account for a junction end that differs from germline. This CDR3 is also generated by other DNA sequences in the sample. The chain has TRBV7-6 and TRBJ2-2; D might be TRBD1 (6 bases). CDR1 and CDR2 from the germline V gene are SGHVS and FNYEAQ. The CDR3 is made up of 16 amino acids. CDR3 bases: TGTGCCAGCAGCTTGATTGGGGGCGGTTTAACCGGGGAACTGTTTTTT. Amino acids: CASSLIGGGLTGELFF.

This clone showed up just a few times. The V and J genes are TRBV6-2 or TRBV6-3 and TRBJ1-1; perhaps TRBD1 as D (5 bases). Germline CDR1 reads MNHEY; CDR2 reads SVGEGT. CDR3 length: 16 residues. V was cut by 6 bases and J by 5 bases, with 22 bases left in between. This CDR3 reads CASSPWGRIEWTEAFF. The CDR3 nucleotides read TGTGCCAGCAGCCCTTGGGGGAGGATTGAGTGGACTGAAGCTTTCTTT.

The CDR3 DNA sequence: TGTGCCAGCAGGTACAGGGACGAAATGGGTGACTATGGCTACACCTTC. Protein product: CASRYRDEMGDYGYTF. The V call is TRBV13, the J call TRBJ1-2; tentative D call: TRBD1 (6 bases). Germline CDR1 PRHDT, CDR2 FYEKMQ (reference sequence). The V end lost 6 bases, the J end lost 3 bases, and 20 bases lay between the germline ends. The CDR3 spans 16 residues.

V and J are TRBV11-2 and TRBJ2-1; 7 bases align to TRBD2. Germline V gene sequence: CDR1 SGHAT, CDR2 FQNNGV. The CDR3 spans 12 residues. V gave up 5 bases and J gave up 7 bases; unmatched junction bases: 2. For the CDR3, the DNA is TGTGCCAGCAGCCCTAGCGGTAATGAGCAGTTCTTC. Its translation: CASSPSGNEQFF.

This clone came up once. The CDR3 protein is CASRGHTILSNQPQHF. The CDR3 region has the DNA TGTGCCAGTAGGGGACACACCATCTTGAGCAATCAGCCCCAGCATTTT. This chain joins TRBV19 and TRBJ1-5; weak D call: TRBD1 (6 bases). Per the germline V gene, CDR1 is LNHDA and CDR2 is SQIVND (reference sequence). This CDR3 contains 16 residues. V lost 6 bases and J lost 1, with 16 bases in between.

This chain joins TRBV2 and TRBJ1-5, with 9 bases aligning to TRBD1. The germline V gene has CDR1 SNHLY and CDR2 FYNNEI. V shed 6 bases, J shed 5 bases, and the junction held 2 bases outside the gene matches. This CDR3 is built from 13 residues. CDR3 sequence (DNA): TGTGCCAGCAGGGGACAGGGCTATCAGCCCCAGCATTTT. Encoded protein: CASRGQGYQPQHF.

The rearrangement joins TRBV2 to TRBJ2-2; D is undetermined. The V gene's germline CDR1 is SNHLY and CDR2 FYNNEI. CDR3 size: 15 residues. V was trimmed by 2 bases and J by 1 base, leaving 8 bases between them. The CDR3 DNA reads as TGTGCCAGCAGTGAATTAGGAGAGAACACCGGGGAGCTGTTTTTT. It translates to CASSELGENTGELFF.

The gene calls are TRBV2 and TRBJ2-3; D possibly corresponds to TRBD2 (7 bases). The CDR3 is 17 residues long. Germline CDR1 is SNHLY and CDR2 is FYNNEI. The V end was cut by 6 bases, the J end by 0 bases, with 19 bases between. DNA for the CDR3: TGTGCCAGCAGGGAGAGACTGGCGGGGGCCAGCACAGATACGCAGTATTTT. Translation gives CASRERLAGASTDTQYF.

V is TRBV13 and J is TRBJ1-1; 8 bases align to TRBD1. The V gene's germline CDR1 is PRHDT and CDR2 FYEKMQ (reference sequence). The CDR3 is made up of 14 amino acids. Trimming took 5 bases from V and 3 from J; bases not matched to a gene: 5. The CDR3 bases are TGTGCCAGCAGCAGCGGACAGGGAGACACTGAAGCTTTCTTT. It is translated as CASSSGQGDTEAFF.

The J gene is TRBJ1-4, the V gene TRBV5-1; 8 bases agree with TRBD1. The CDR3 length is 17 residues. Germline assignment: CDR1 SGHRS and CDR2 YFSETQ. J gave up 3 bases and V 0 bases, and 7 bases lay outside the gene matches. CDR3 residues: CASSLVAGGSANEKLFF. The CDR3 DNA follows: TGCGCCAGCAGCTTGGTGGCAGGGGGCTCAGCTAATGAAAAACTGTTTTTT.

This chain uses TRBV5-1 with TRBJ1-1, with a possible D match to TRBD1 (6 bases). V was trimmed by 4 bases and J by 2 bases, leaving 24 bases between them. The V gene's germline CDR1 is SGHRS and CDR2 YFSETQ. This CDR3 comprises 18 residues. CDR3 nucleotides: TGCGCCAGCAGCAACCGGGCCCGGTGGGGGCCGATTAACACTGAAGCTTTCTTT. It translates to CASSNRARWGPINTEAFF.

The V call is TRBV2, the J call TRBJ1-6; D is unclear. Trimming removed 8 bases at V and 9 bases at J, with 14 bases between. The CDR3 sequence is 13 residues long. Germline values: CDR1 SNHLY, CDR2 FYNNEI. The CDR3 bases are TGTGCCAGCGATCCTCCGGAGGGTTCACCCCTCCACTTT. Amino acid sequence: CASDPPEGSPLHF.

The chain carries TRBV7-9 and TRBJ2-2; the match to TRBD2 covers 11 bases. This CDR3 region has 16 residues. Trimming took 7 bases from V and 0 from J; bases not matched to a gene: 4. Germline V gives CDR1 SEHNR, CDR2 FQNEAQ (reference sequence). In DNA form, the CDR3 reads TGTGCCAGCATCGTAGCGGGGGGGACGAACACCGGGGAGCTGTTTTTT. It encodes CASIVAGGTNTGELFF.

The genes are TRBV5-4 and TRBJ2-2, with 7 bases aligning to TRBD1. This CDR3 has 16 amino acids. V shed 5 bases and J 3 bases; nucleotides not matched to a gene: 10. Germline CDR1 and CDR2: SGHNT and YYREEE (reference sequence). For the CDR3, the DNA is TGTGCCAGCAGGGACGAACAGGGGTGGTACACCGGGGAGCTGTTTTTT. This translates into CASRDEQGWYTGELFF.

The chain joins TRBV7-6 to TRBJ2-1, with 7 bases matching TRBD2. Germline V gives CDR1 SGHVS, CDR2 FNYEAQ. The CDR3 consists of 15 residues. The J segment lost 7 bases and the V segment lost 3 bases, leaving 9 bases of the junction unmatched. CDR3 nucleotide sequence: TGTGCCAGCAGCTTTTTGGGGGGGGTAAGAAATGAGCAGTTCTTC. It specifies CASSFLGGVRNEQFF.

V and J are TRBV18 and TRBJ1-6; D not certain. The V and J ends lost 5 bases and 5 bases respectively, with 16 bases between them. The CDR3 has 16 amino acids. Per germline, CDR1 KGHSH and CDR2 LQKENI. The chain's CDR3 is CASSGQANKNNSPLHF. In DNA, the CDR3 is TGTGCCAGCTCAGGGCAGGCCAACAAAAATAATTCACCCCTCCACTTT. Complete variable domain (other parts from reference TRBV18 and TRBJ1-6): NAGVMQNPRHLVRRRGQEARLRCSPMKGHSHVYWYRQLPEEGLKFMVYLQKENIIDESGMPKERFSAEFPKEGPSILRIQQVVRGDSAAYFCASSGQANKNNSPLHFGNGTRLTVT.

The V call is TRBV14, the J call TRBJ2-7; 10 bases fit TRBD1. Germline V gives CDR1 SGHDN, CDR2 FVKESK. CDR3 length: 15 amino acids. V was clipped by 3 bases and J by 3 bases; unmatched bases: 5. Written as DNA, the CDR3 is TGTGCCAGCAGCCAGGACAGGGGGAGCTTCTACGAGCAGTACTTC. This gives the protein CASSQDRGSFYEQYF.

This chain joins TRBV5-1 and TRBJ1-2, with D maybe TRBD1 (5 bases). The germline V and J ends were trimmed by 0 bases and 0 bases, with 9 bases remaining between them. The germline gives CDR1 SGHRS, CDR2 YFSETQ. The CDR3 consists of 15 residues. The CDR3 coding sequence is TGCGCCAGCAGCTTGGCCAGGGCTTCTAACTATGGCTACACCTTC. Protein: CASSLARASNYGYTF.

The chain recombines TRBV3-1 (or the pseudogene TRBV3-2) with TRBJ1-1; tentative D call: TRBD1 (5 bases). This CDR3 has 14 amino acids. Germline assignment: CDR1 LGHDT and CDR2 YNNKEL (reference sequence). Trimming stripped 5 bases from V and 0 bases from J, with 10 bases between. The CDR3 DNA sequence: TGTGCCAGCAGCATCGACAGCATGAACACTGAAGCTTTCTTT. It specifies CASSIDSMNTEAFF.

The V gene is TRBV5-5, the J gene TRBJ1-4; 12 bases are shared with TRBD1. J gave up 8 bases and V 8 bases, and 7 bases lay outside the gene matches. The germline gives CDR1 SGHKS, CDR2 YYEKEE (reference sequence). This CDR3 is built from 14 residues. CDR3 sequence reads: CASTTGTGGEKLFF. CDR3 bases: TGTGCCAGTACCACCGGGACAGGGGGCGAAAAACTGTTTTTT.

The chain joins TRBV30 to TRBJ2-1; perhaps TRBD2 as D (6 bases). This CDR3 region has 15 residues. Germline CDR1 GTSNPN, CDR2 SVGIG (reference sequence). The germline V and J ends were trimmed by 3 bases and 6 bases, with 18 bases remaining between them. The CDR3 sequence is CAWSHLFLGSNEQFF. The CDR3, as DNA: TGTGCCTGGAGCCACCTTTTTCTCGGGAGCAATGAGCAGTTCTTC.

This clone was counted once. The CDR3 loop reads CSASSGAGDGYTF. The DNA for the CDR3 is TGCAGTGCTAGTTCAGGGGCGGGTGATGGCTACACCTTC. V and J are TRBV20-1 and TRBJ1-2; a weak D match, TRBD1 (6 bases). Between the trimmed V and J ends, which lost 3 bases and 6 bases, there was a span of 14 bases. The germline V gene encodes CDR1 DFQATT and CDR2 SNEGSKA (reference sequence). This CDR3 has 13 residues.

The V and J genes are TRBV4-1 and TRBJ2-7; a weak D match, TRBD1 (5 bases). Germline assignment: CDR1 MGHRA and CDR2 YSYEKL. V was shortened by 4 bases and J by 2 bases, with 12 bases between the two germline ends. The CDR3 sequence is 14 residues long. The chain's CDR3 is CASSPPTATYEQYF. The DNA for the CDR3 is TGCGCCAGCAGCCCGCCGACAGCTACCTACGAGCAGTACTTC.